Given below is one T cell receptor (beta chain) in context. Its specificity is not known. These data belong to a study of blood T cells in healthy people across ages. The study, taken as a whole, reports: With unsorted PBMCs, a conclusive comparison of naive versus antigen-experienced cells was not possible. Aged donors had fewer naive CD4+ cells and lower diversity than long-lived donors.

Ranging in age from about 6 to 95, the donors were healthy Caucasian individuals from Russia. Researchers isolated at least 7 million PBMCs per sample. Alongside a J-beta primer mix, a sample-barcoded 5' primer served in a second PCR lasting about 7 to 12 cycles. MiXCR, applied by TCRdb to the 5' RACE reads, yields one record per CDR3 protein. The profile shows approximately 360,000 distinct CDR3 sequences, roughly half of them singletons. The length of the CDR3 is 17 residues. V lost 0 bases and J lost 10; bases outside the gene matches: 16. Germline lookup yields CDR1 DFQATT and CDR2 SNEGSKA (reference sequence).

V gene TRBV20-1 combines with J gene TRBJ2-1; 9 positions match TRBD2. Input material: blood. The TCR was taken from a man in his 60s in good health. CDR3 sequence: CSARDLYAGGPSGEQFF. The CDR3 DNA follows: TGCAGTGCTAGAGATCTCTATGCGGGGGGGCCGAGTGGAGAGCAGTTCTTC.